Following are 26 T cell receptor beta chains from one sample sequenced in a study of T cell responses to AZD1222 COVID-19 vaccine. Clones were read by immunoSEQ multiplex PCR, and TCRdb kept only the in-frame ones, dropping some. The sample carries around 83,000 clones, around 88% recorded once. The sample was peripheral blood, taken on day 0 of AZD1222 vaccination. These TCRs come from an adult in good health.

The chain employs TRBV25-1 and TRBJ1-2, with a possible D match to TRBD1 (5 bases). Germline CDR1 MGHDK, CDR2 SYGVNS. V lost 3 bases to trimming and J lost 2 bases, with 16 bases between them. The CDR3 contains 16 residues. The CDR3 protein is CASSDTGKGPNYGYTF. CDR3 DNA sequence: TGTGCCAGCAGTGATACGGGCAAGGGGCCGAACTATGGCTACACCTTC.

This chain links TRBV28 with TRBJ1-3; 8 bases line up with TRBD1. The CDR3 contains 16 residues. The germline V gene encodes CDR1 MDHEN and CDR2 SYDVKM. V was pared by 6 bases and J by 3 bases, with 10 bases of the junction left unmatched. CDR3 loop: CASSQGQGVFGNTIYF. For the CDR3, the DNA is TGTGCCAGCAGCCAAGGACAGGGCGTATTTGGAAACACCATATATTTT.

The V gene is TRBV27, the J gene TRBJ2-6, with D perhaps being TRBD1 or TRBD2 (5 bases each). Germline CDR1 MNHEY, CDR2 SMNVEV (reference sequence). The CDR3 spans 18 residues. Trimming removed 8 bases at V and 2 bases at J, with 22 bases between. CDR3 nucleotide sequence: TGTGCCAGCTCCCTGGGGGACGGGCCATGGACTGGGGCCAACGTCCTGACTTTC. Its protein product is CASSLGDGPWTGANVLTF.

This chain links TRBV10-3 with TRBJ2-1, with 8 bases aligning to TRBD2. Per the germline V gene, CDR1 is ENHRY and CDR2 is SYGVKD. J lost 5 bases, V lost 9 bases, and 9 bases had no gene match. This CDR3 region has 14 residues. Here the CDR3 reads CAINPSGPDNEQFF. The CDR3 DNA is TGTGCCATAAATCCTAGCGGGCCCGACAATGAGCAGTTCTTC.

The chain is built from TRBV18 and TRBJ1-3; 11 bases agree with TRBD1. Per germline, CDR1 KGHSH and CDR2 LQKENI. J was trimmed by 1 base and V by 2 bases; bases with no gene match: 1. CDR3 length: 16 residues. The CDR3 bases are TGTGCCAGCTCACCAGGACAGGGGGCGTCTGGAAACACCATATATTTT. It is translated as CASSPGQGASGNTIYF.

This clone was picked up a small number of times. The gene calls are TRBV5-1 and TRBJ2-1; D call uncertain. Trimming took 5 bases from V and 8 from J, leaving 17 bases between them. The CDR3 totals 14 residues. Germline CDR1 SGHRS, CDR2 YFSETQ. In nucleotides, the CDR3 is TGCGCCAGCAGAAGATCAGTAGCTGGCGATGAGCAGTTCTTC. This translates into CASRRSVAGDEQFF.

This clone has only a few counts. The V and J genes are TRBV5-5 and TRBJ1-2, with D possibly matching TRBD1 (5 bases). CDR3 size: 15 residues. Germline lookup yields CDR1 SGHKS and CDR2 YYEKEE (reference sequence). The V end lost 4 bases, the J end lost 5 bases, and 18 bases lay between the germline ends. This chain's CDR3 is CASSLGTEGWYGYTF. The CDR3 DNA reads as TGTGCCAGCAGCCTGGGGACGGAAGGGTGGTATGGCTACACCTTC.

The V call is TRBV30, the J call TRBJ1-5; D remains ambiguous. Germline CDR1 and CDR2: GTSNPN and SVGIG (reference sequence). Trimming removed 2 bases at V and 5 bases at J, with 13 bases between. This CDR3 has 14 residues. The CDR3 sequence is CAWSTTRAHQPQHF. In DNA form, the CDR3 reads TGTGCCTGGAGTACCACGAGGGCGCATCAGCCCCAGCATTTT.

The J gene is TRBJ2-1, the V gene TRBV5-4; tentatively, D is TRBD2 (6 bases). The V end was cut by 4 bases, the J end by 7 bases, with 15 bases between. Germline loops: CDR1 SGHNT, CDR2 YYREEE (reference sequence). CDR3 length equals 14 residues. CDR3 amino acids: CASSMGTGRNEQFF. The CDR3 DNA is TGTGCCAGCAGCATGGGGACTGGACGGAATGAGCAGTTCTTC.

The genes are TRBV5-4 and TRBJ2-4; 10 nucleotides agree with TRBD2. CDR1 and CDR2 from the germline V gene are SGHNT and YYREEE (reference sequence). The CDR3 is 18 amino acids. The ends lost 4 bases at V and 0 bases at J; junction bases unmatched: 10. The CDR3, as DNA: TGTGCCAGCAGCGACCCTTCTAGCGGGAGTTTAGCCAAAAACATTCAGTACTTC. Its protein product is CASSDPSSGSLAKNIQYF. Together with reference TRBV5-4 and TRBJ2-4, the CDR3 gives the full variable domain: ETGVTQSPTHLIKTRGQQVTLRCSSQSGHNTVSWYQQALGQGPQFIFQYYREEENGRGNFPPRFSGLQFPNYSSELNVNALELDDSALYLCASSDPSSGSLAKNIQYFGAGTRLSVL.

This clone appeared once. The V and J genes are TRBV6-2 or TRBV6-3 and TRBJ1-2; D is unclear. This CDR3 region has 17 residues. Germline V gene data show CDR1 as MNHEY and CDR2 as SVGEGT. The ends were cut back, 5 bases at V and 4 bases at J, with 23 bases in the middle. The CDR3 DNA follows: TGTGCCAGCAGTCCACGACGGGATCCCCCCCGTGGCTATGGCTACACCTTC. This translates into CASSPRRDPPRGYGYTF.

The chain is built from TRBV28 and TRBJ1-5; D remains unclear. Germline loops: CDR1 MDHEN, CDR2 SYDVKM. V lost 4 bases and J 1 base, leaving 8 bases between the germline ends. CDR3 length equals 14 residues. The CDR3 DNA reads as TGTGCCAGCAGTTCGATAGAGAGCAATCAGCCCCAGCATTTT. It is translated as CASSSIESNQPQHF.

The chain links TRBV7-9 to TRBJ2-3; D not certain. CDR1 and CDR2 (germline): SEHNR, FQNEAQ (reference sequence). The CDR3 runs 15 residues. V was shortened by 5 bases and J by 2 bases, with 14 bases between the two germline ends. Here the CDR3 DNA reads TGTGCCAGCAGCCCTTACTCCGAACCCACAGATACGCAGTATTTT. Amino acids: CASSPYSEPTDTQYF. Supplemented by reference TRBV7-9 and TRBJ2-3, the full variable domain reads DTGVSQNPRHKITKRGQNVTFRCDPISEHNRLYWYRQTLGQGPEFLTYFQNEAQLEKSRLLSDRFSAERPKGSFSTLEIQRTEQGDSAMYLCASSPYSEPTDTQYFGPGTRLTVL.

The chain uses TRBV18 and TRBJ2-4; D call uncertain. V lost 3 bases and J lost 7, with 13 bases in between. Germline V gives CDR1 KGHSH, CDR2 LQKENI. The CDR3 sequence is 14 residues long. The CDR3 spells CASSPNRIANIQYF. CDR3 in DNA: TGTGCCAGCTCACCGAACAGAATCGCGAACATTCAGTACTTC.

This clone was detected only a few times. The chain is built from TRBV28 and TRBJ2-7, with TRBD2 matching over 7 bases. The junction had 1 base not matched to a gene; V was cut back by 2 bases and J by 0 bases. The CDR3 is 14 amino acids. CDR1 and CDR2 from the germline V gene are MDHEN and SYDVKM. CDR3 sequence reads: CASSLSGASYEQYF. The CDR3 nucleotides are TGTGCCAGCAGTTTAAGCGGGGCCTCCTACGAGCAGTACTTC.

This chain joins TRBV5-4 and TRBJ2-1, with D unresolved. CDR3 length: 15 residues. Trimming left V 0 bases short and J 0 bases short, with 7 bases between. Germline-derived CDR1 and CDR2 are SGHNT and YYREEE (reference sequence). CDR3 in DNA: TGTGCCAGCAGCTTGGGGCTCGACTCCTACAATGAGCAGTTCTTC. Its protein product is CASSLGLDSYNEQFF.

CDR3 nucleotide sequence: TGTGCCAGCACAGTTTCTGGGAATAGCAATCAGCCCCAGCATTTT. This encodes CASTVSGNSNQPQHF. The chain is built from TRBV6-5 and TRBJ1-5; the D is unclear. V was cut by 7 bases and J by 0 bases, with 13 bases left in between. This CDR3 is 15 amino acids long. Germline values: CDR1 MNHEY, CDR2 SVGAGI.

The gene calls are TRBV18 and TRBJ1-3, with a tentative D call TRBD1 (6 bases). The CDR3 contains 16 residues. The germline gives CDR1 KGHSH, CDR2 LQKENI. Trimming shortened V by 1 base and J by 0 bases, and 10 bases separated the two germline ends. The CDR3 coding sequence is TGTGCCAGCTCACCACTCGGGACATCCTCTGGAAACACCATATATTTT. It encodes CASSPLGTSSGNTIYF.

This chain uses TRBV27 with TRBJ1-1; D is possibly TRBD1 (6 bases). V lost 0 bases and J 0 bases, leaving 8 bases between the germline ends. The CDR3 loop spans 15 amino acids. Per the germline V gene, CDR1 is MNHEY and CDR2 is SMNVEV (reference sequence). The CDR3 region is CASSLSTGMNTEAFF. CDR3 coding DNA: TGTGCCAGCAGTTTATCAACAGGGATGAACACTGAAGCTTTCTTT.

The gene calls are TRBV24-1 and TRBJ2-3, with a tentative D call TRBD1 (7 bases). Trimming removed 5 bases at V and 4 bases at J, with 15 bases between. This CDR3 comprises 15 residues. Germline V gene sequence: CDR1 KGHDR, CDR2 SFDVKD. CDR3 residues: CATSAVGGGSDTQYF. CDR3 DNA sequence: TGTGCCACCAGTGCCGTCGGAGGGGGCTCAGATACGCAGTATTTT.

This clone was detected a few times. The V gene is TRBV15, the J gene TRBJ1-4; TRBD1 might be the D (5 bases). This CDR3 has 18 residues. Trimming removed 2 bases at V and 4 bases at J, with 20 bases between. Germline values: CDR1 LNHNV, CDR2 YYDKDF (reference sequence). DNA for the CDR3: TGTGCCACCAGCAGACCAGGGTGGGAGGGCGCGAGTAATGAAAAACTGTTTTTT. It yields the protein CATSRPGWEGASNEKLFF. The full variable domain, with the rest looked up from reference TRBV15 and TRBJ1-4, is DAMVIQNPRYQVTQFGKPVTLSCSQTLNHNVMYWYQQKSSQAPKLLFHYYDKDFNNEADTPDNFQSRRPNTSFCFLDIRSPGLGDTAMYLCATSRPGWEGASNEKLFFGSGTQLSVL.

The V and J genes are TRBV24-1 and TRBJ2-7; no firm D call. Germline loops: CDR1 KGHDR, CDR2 SFDVKD. V lost 3 bases and J lost 9, with 11 bases in between. The CDR3 spans 12 residues. The CDR3 is CATSDEIGLQYF. The CDR3 DNA is TGTGCCACCAGTGATGAGATAGGGCTGCAGTACTTC.

V gene TRBV28 combines with J gene TRBJ2-3; tentatively, D is TRBD2 (6 bases). The germline CDR1 and CDR2 sequences are MDHEN and SYDVKM. The CDR3 is 15 amino acids. The V end was cut by 4 bases, the J end by 2 bases, with 13 bases between. CDR3 residues: CASSSYSGPTDTQYF. CDR3 DNA sequence: TGTGCCAGCAGTTCCTATAGCGGCCCCACAGATACGCAGTATTTT.

The V call is TRBV7-2, the J call TRBJ1-4; D not resolved. Germline assignment: CDR1 SGHTA and CDR2 FQGNSA. The CDR3 sequence is 13 residues long. The CDR3 DNA reads TGTGCTCCAGTCACTTATACTAATGAAAAACTGTTTTTT. Encoded protein: CAPVTYTNEKLFF.

The V and J genes are TRBV3-1 (or the pseudogene TRBV3-2) and TRBJ2-3; D is undetermined. Germline V gives CDR1 LGHDT, CDR2 YNNKEL (reference sequence). V was clipped by 0 bases and J by 5 bases, with 15 bases between them. CDR3 length: 16 residues. The CDR3 reads CASSQDIVGVGDTQYF. In DNA form, the CDR3 reads TGTGCCAGCAGCCAAGATATAGTTGGGGTTGGAGATACGCAGTATTTT.

V usage is TRBV25-1 and J usage is TRBJ1-2; perhaps TRBD1 as D (5 bases). Germline V gene lookup returns CDR1 MGHDK and CDR2 SYGVNS. The CDR3 extends over 13 amino acids. Trimming cost V 5 bases and J 8 bases, with 15 bases left between them. DNA for the CDR3: TGTGCCAGCAGTTCTAGGGGTAAGGGCGGCTACACCTTC. Its protein product is CASSSRGKGGYTF.